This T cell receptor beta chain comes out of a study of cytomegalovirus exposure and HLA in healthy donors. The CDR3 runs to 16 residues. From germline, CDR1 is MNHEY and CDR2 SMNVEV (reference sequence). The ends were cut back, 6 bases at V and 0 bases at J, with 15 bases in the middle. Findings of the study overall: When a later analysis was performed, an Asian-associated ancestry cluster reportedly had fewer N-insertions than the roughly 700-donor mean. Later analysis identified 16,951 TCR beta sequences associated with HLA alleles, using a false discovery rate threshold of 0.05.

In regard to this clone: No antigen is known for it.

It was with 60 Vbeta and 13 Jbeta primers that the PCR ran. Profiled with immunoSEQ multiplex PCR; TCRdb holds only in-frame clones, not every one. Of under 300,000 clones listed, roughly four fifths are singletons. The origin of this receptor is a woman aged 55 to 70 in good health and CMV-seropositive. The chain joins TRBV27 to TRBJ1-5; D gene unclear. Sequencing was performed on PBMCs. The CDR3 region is CASRPRHRDSNQPQHF. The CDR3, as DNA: TGTGCCAGCAGACCCCGACACCGGGATAGCAATCAGCCCCAGCATTTT.